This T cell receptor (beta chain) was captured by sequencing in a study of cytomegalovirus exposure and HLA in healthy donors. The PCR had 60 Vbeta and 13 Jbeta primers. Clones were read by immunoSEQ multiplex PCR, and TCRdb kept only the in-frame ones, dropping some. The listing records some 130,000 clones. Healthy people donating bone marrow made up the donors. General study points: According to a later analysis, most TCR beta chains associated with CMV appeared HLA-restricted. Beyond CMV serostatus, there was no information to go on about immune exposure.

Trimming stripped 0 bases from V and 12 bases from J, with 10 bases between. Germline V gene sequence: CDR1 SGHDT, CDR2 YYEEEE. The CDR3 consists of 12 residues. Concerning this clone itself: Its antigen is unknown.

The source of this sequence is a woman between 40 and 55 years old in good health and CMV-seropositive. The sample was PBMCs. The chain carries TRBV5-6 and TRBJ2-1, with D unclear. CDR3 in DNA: TGTGCCAGCAGCTTGGGTAGCTTTGGGCAGTTCTTC. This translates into CASSLGSFGQFF. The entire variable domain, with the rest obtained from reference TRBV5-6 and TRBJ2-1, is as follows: DAGVTQSPTHLIKTRGQQVTLRCSPKSGHDTVSWYQQALGQGPQFIFQYYEEEERQRGNFPDRFSGHQFPNYSSELNVNALLLGDSALYLCASSLGSFGQFFGPGTRLTVL.